One T cell receptor beta chain is described in this entry. The target of this receptor is not known. Base qualities were left out, and no much larger clone turns up one base away. The time point label, as the study defines it: less than 30 months on ibrutinib. Approximately 2 micrograms of genomic DNA were extracted from cryopreserved PBMCs for TCR beta library preparation. Longitudinal blood samples from CLL patients on ibrutinib monotherapy underwent high-throughput TCR beta sequencing. The patients took part in an open-label, single-center phase 2 trial of ibrutinib monotherapy. This specimen belongs to a study of cytotoxic CD8 clonotypes in ibrutinib-treated CLL (dated by TCRdb to the early 2020s). Broadly, across the study: The cohort included some 14 treatment-naive and 11 to 12 relapsed/refractory patients; approximately 17 were IGHV unmutated. Cryopreserved peripheral blood mononuclear cells were obtained prior to treatment, at the time of response, and at either disease progression or sustained remission. Samples at response were collected after a median of about 11 months of treatment, with a range of about 6 to 40 months. Responses were partial in some 24 patients and complete in 2; after median around 68 months follow-up, roughly 15 stayed in remission and 12 progressed. Every remission and progressive disease sample was obtained while ibrutinib was still being received by the patients. Of the approximately 94 people in the trial, around 25 had longitudinal samples available. An average of roughly 250,000 productive templates and some 99,000 productive rearrangements was obtained per sample. Overall study results and their limits: An increase in clonality was observed at ibrutinib response, with clonality remaining stable during sustained remission and falling back toward baseline at progression. Public clonotypes were rare and either shrank or stayed stable during treatment, and the rise in clonality at ibrutinib response reflected expansion of private clonotypes. Baseline clonality exceeded that of age-matched healthy donors and correlated strongly with circulating CD8+ T-cell counts. Lymph node repertoires were not examined, and the timing of sampling was not matched between patients in sustained remission and those whose disease progressed.

The goal of deep resolution MiSeq sequencing was a depth between 1 in 1 million and 1 in 200,000 T cells, and coverage averaged 10x per clonotype. The immunoSEQ hsTCRB Kit was used to generate the TCR beta libraries. Per the original workflow: ImmunoSEQ Data Assistant and ImmunoSEQ Analyzer were used for data analysis, and V, D and J genes were assigned according to IMGT definitions. Clonality was computed as one minus normalized Shannon entropy of productive rearrangement frequencies, ranging from 0 to 1. Public clonotype analysis was restricted to overrepresented clonotypes comprising at least 0.05% of each patient's repertoire. Repertoires from more than ten age-matched healthy donors in immuneACCESS were used as clonality controls. TCRdb retrieved this table from immuneACCESS and kept in-frame rearrangements only. Not all clones are present; in checked studies, unresolved V genes account for under half, and no reason is known for the remainder. The V and J calls and clone size are taken from that table; D and trimming were inferred from the DNA. A total of roughly 150,000 clones appear in this sample, approximately 80% of them only once. Jointly, the top ten make up about 4.3% of the sample.

The CDR3 measures 16 amino acids from cysteine to phenylalanine. Here the CDR3 DNA is all that survives: 48 bases in frame from base 1. The V end loses 0 bases and the J end loses 2 bases, and a stretch of 13 bases separates them. CDR1 MNHNS and CDR2 SASEGT are derived from the germline V gene. Sample: PBMCs, taken after 24 months of ibrutinib treatment. The clonotype originates from a human donor with chronic lymphocytic leukemia. The chain is encoded by TRBV6-1 joined to TRBJ1-1; TRBD1 is perhaps the D gene, given 6 matching bases. The DNA sequence is given as TGTGCCAGCAGTGAAGCGCTCGGCAGGGGTAACACTGAAGCTTTCTTT. It translates to CASSEALGRGNTEAFF.